This paragraph reports one TCR beta chain. Antigen unknown. CDR3 length: 17 amino acids. The V gene's germline CDR1 is MGHRA and CDR2 YSYEKL. V gave up 1 base and J gave up 10 bases, with 22 bases separating them. The data are from a study of T cell responses to AZD1222 COVID-19 vaccine. General study results and limits: The donor cohort was predominantly white British with a female majority, and clonal diversity may have been underestimated.

Clones were sequenced by immunoSEQ multiplex PCR, and TCRdb holds only the in-frame ones, with some missing. Of around 88,000 clones in the sample, around 88% were seen once. The source was peripheral blood, collected on day 0 of MenACWY control vaccination. V gene TRBV4-1 combines with J gene TRBJ1-4; D is uncertain. The sequence was obtained from an adult in good health. The CDR3 is CASSQGPMGNSGGKLFF. The CDR3, as DNA: TGCGCCAGCAGCCAAGGACCAATGGGGAATTCCGGCGGAAAACTGTTTTTT.